The 20 T cell receptor beta chains in this list originate from one sample, sequenced in a study of PD-1 blockade in classical Hodgkin lymphoma. Relapse after autologous stem cell transplantation occurred in every patient, and brentuximab vedotin exposure varied. Profiled with immunoSEQ multiplex PCR; TCRdb holds only in-frame clones, not every one. The repertoire holds tens of thousands of clones, with 78% as singletons. Here the sequenced sample was peripheral blood mononuclear cells (PBMCs), taken at baseline. The source of these receptors is a human donor with classical Hodgkin lymphoma.

The genes are TRBV2 and TRBJ1-1; unclear D gene. Trimming pared 8 bases from V and 4 bases from J, leaving 14 bases between. CDR1 and CDR2 from the germline V gene are SNHLY and FYNNEI. The CDR3 runs to 13 residues. DNA of the CDR3: TGTGCCAGCGAATCCCCGGGGAGCACTGAAGCTTTCTTT. As protein: CASESPGSTEAFF.

This chain links TRBV2 with TRBJ1-3; 7 nucleotides match TRBD1. Trimming at V came to 6 bases and at J to 2 bases, leaving 4 bases not matched to a gene. Germline CDR1 and CDR2: SNHLY and FYNNEI. This CDR3 is 14 amino acids long. CDR3 loop: CASRQGKAGNTIYF. The DNA for the CDR3 is TGTGCCAGCAGACAGGGGAAAGCTGGAAACACCATATATTTT.

This clone has more than one count but fewer than ten. The chain is built from TRBV4-1 and TRBJ2-5; TRBD2 might be the D (6 bases). The germline V gene encodes CDR1 MGHRA and CDR2 YSYEKL. This CDR3 is built from 14 residues. V gave up 1 base and J gave up 7 bases, with 13 bases separating them. Here the CDR3 reads CASSQAPREATQYF. The CDR3 DNA follows: TGCGCCAGCAGCCAAGCCCCCAGGGAGGCGACCCAGTACTTC.

V gene TRBV29-1 combines with J gene TRBJ1-1; 12 nucleotides line up with TRBD1. Germline CDR1 and CDR2: SQVTM and ANQGSEA. This CDR3 contains 21 residues. The junction had 22 bases not matched to a gene; V was cut back by 0 bases and J by 5 bases. The CDR3 region has the DNA TGCAGCGTTGAAGACCGCGGGACAGGGGGCATGGTGAGAAGTATAATGACTGAAGCTTTCTTT. This encodes CSVEDRGTGGMVRSIMTEAFF. Full variable domain (missing parts from reference TRBV29-1 and TRBJ1-1): SAVISQKPSRDICQRGTSLTIQCQVDSQVTMMFWYRQQPGQSLTLIATANQGSEATYESGFVIDKFPISRPNLTFSTLTVSNMSPEDSSIYLCSVEDRGTGGMVRSIMTEAFFGQGTRLTVV.

The CDR3 nucleotides read TGTGCCAGCAGGTCGGGAGGGGCAACTAATGAAAAACTGTTTTTT. This codes for CASRSGGATNEKLFF. The chain links TRBV6-6 to TRBJ1-4; D might be TRBD1 (5 bases). The CDR3 extends over 15 amino acids. V lost 6 bases and J 0 bases, leaving 11 bases between the germline ends. CDR1 and CDR2 (germline): MNHNY, SVGAGI (reference sequence).

The chain combines TRBV2 with TRBJ2-3, with 12 bases lining up with TRBD2. The CDR3 loop spans 21 amino acids. The V gene end was trimmed by 6 bases and the J gene end by 0 bases; junction bases not matched to a gene: 19. Germline-derived CDR1 and CDR2 are SNHLY and FYNNEI. This CDR3 reads CASSQPYRTSGEPTSTDTQYF. The CDR3 DNA is TGTGCCAGCAGCCAACCCTATCGGACTAGCGGGGAGCCGACTAGCACAGATACGCAGTATTTT.

The chain is built from TRBV5-1 and TRBJ1-2; TRBD1 aligns across 8 bases. V dropped 3 bases and J dropped 7; count of bases not matched to a gene: 11. Germline V gene sequence: CDR1 SGHRS, CDR2 YFSETQ. The CDR3 sequence is 15 residues long. Written as DNA, the CDR3 is TGCGCCAGCAGCTATGGGACAGGCTCCCCAGGTGGCTACACCTTC. Residues: CASSYGTGSPGGYTF.

V is TRBV7-6 and J is TRBJ2-1; TRBD2 matches 14 bases. After removal of 7 bases from V and 6 bases from J, the junction contained 5 bases not matched to a gene. The CDR3 loop spans 15 amino acids. Looked up from germline, CDR1 is SGHVS and CDR2 is FNYEAQ. The CDR3 region is CASTMTSGGANEQFF. DNA for the CDR3: TGTGCCAGCACCATGACTAGCGGGGGGGCCAATGAGCAGTTCTTC.

This chain uses TRBV10-2 with TRBJ2-7; D is perhaps TRBD1 (5 bases). CDR1 WSHSY and CDR2 SAAADI come from the germline V gene. There are 12 residues in the CDR3. Trimming left V 6 bases short and J 3 bases short, with 9 bases between. The CDR3 region is CASRLDSYEQYF. CDR3 nucleotide sequence: TGCGCCAGCAGACTCGACAGCTACGAGCAGTACTTC.

The chain couples TRBV5-1 to TRBJ2-3, with D unresolved. V was shortened by 0 bases and J by 2 bases, with 7 bases between the two germline ends. Per germline, CDR1 SGHRS and CDR2 YFSETQ. The CDR3 loop spans 14 amino acids. CDR3 region: CASSLVSSTDTQYF. For the CDR3, the DNA is TGCGCCAGCAGCTTGGTATCTTCCACAGATACGCAGTATTTT.

A few counts support this clone. CDR3 coding DNA: TGTGCCAGCACTCAAAACCTCTCTGGAAACACCATATATTTT. It yields the protein CASTQNLSGNTIYF. The V and J genes are TRBV6-5 and TRBJ1-3; D gene uncertain. There are 14 residues in the CDR3. With 7 bases removed from V and 0 bases from J, the gap between germline ends came to 10 bases. Germline-derived CDR1 and CDR2 are MNHEY and SVGAGI.

The rearrangement links TRBV7-8 to TRBJ2-5; a possible D gene is TRBD2 (5 bases). The CDR3 extends over 15 amino acids. The V gene's germline CDR1 is SGHVS and CDR2 FQNEAQ. Trimming took off 7 bases at V and 3 bases at J, with 18 bases between the two ends. In DNA, the CDR3 is TGTGCCAGCATCCTCTTGCAACTAGAAGAAGAGACCCAGTACTTC. Protein sequence: CASILLQLEEETQYF.

The rearrangement uses TRBV27 and TRBJ2-7; 7 bases map to TRBD1. Unmatched junction bases numbered 8, after V lost 6 bases and J lost 0 bases. Germline-derived CDR1 and CDR2 are MNHEY and SMNVEV (reference sequence). The CDR3 covers 15 residues. The CDR3 DNA follows: TGTGCCAGCAGGGTCAGGGGGATCCTCTCCTACGAGCAGTACTTC. It specifies CASRVRGILSYEQYF.

The chain combines TRBV6-5 with TRBJ1-1; possible D gene TRBD1, 5 bases. CDR3 size: 15 residues. The V and J ends lost 0 bases and 5 bases respectively, with 13 bases between them. The germline V gene encodes CDR1 MNHEY and CDR2 SVGAGI. The CDR3 DNA follows: TGTGCCAGCAGTTACTCGGGGGGTGAAGAGACTGAAGCTTTCTTT. Protein product: CASSYSGGEETEAFF.

The chain joins TRBV18 to TRBJ1-2; D is perhaps TRBD1 (5 bases). The V gene's germline CDR1 is KGHSH and CDR2 LQKENI. V was trimmed by 2 bases and J by 0 bases, leaving 10 bases between them. The CDR3 has 15 amino acids. The CDR3 DNA sequence: TGTGCCAGCTCACCAGGAGGGGACGCTAACTATGGCTACACCTTC. Translated: CASSPGGDANYGYTF.

V gene TRBV7-2 combines with J gene TRBJ1-1, with D hard to call. V lost 4 bases, J lost 4 bases, and 16 bases lay in between. There are 15 residues in the CDR3. Looked up from germline, CDR1 is SGHTA and CDR2 is FQGNSA. CDR3 sequence reads: CASSSTFGEGTEAFF. DNA of the CDR3: TGTGCCAGCAGCTCCACCTTCGGGGAGGGCACTGAAGCTTTCTTT. Combining the CDR3 with reference TRBV7-2 and TRBJ1-1 gives the whole variable domain GAGVSQSPSNKVTEKGKDVELRCDPISGHTALYWYRQSLGQGLEFLIYFQGNSAPDKSGLPSDRFSAERTGGSVSTLTIQRTQQEDSAVYLCASSSTFGEGTEAFFGQGTRLTVV.

The genes are TRBV18 and TRBJ2-1; unclear D gene. Looked up from germline, CDR1 is KGHSH and CDR2 is LQKENI. This CDR3 has 14 residues. The V gene lost 5 bases and the J gene lost 5 bases, with 13 bases spanning the gap. The CDR3 DNA reads TGTGCCAGCTCATCCGCGCCACTACACAATGAGCAGTTCTTC. Protein: CASSSAPLHNEQFF. The whole variable domain, remainder taken from reference TRBV18 and TRBJ2-1, is NAGVMQNPRHLVRRRGQEARLRCSPMKGHSHVYWYRQLPEEGLKFMVYLQKENIIDESGMPKERFSAEFPKEGPSILRIQQVVRGDSAAYFCASSSAPLHNEQFFGPGTRLTVL.

On this clone itself: Relative to the germline gene, one junction end is altered; a read error may explain this. This chain joins TRBV7-2 and TRBJ2-5; possibly TRBD1 or TRBD2 for D (5 bases each). The length of the CDR3 is 14 residues. Germline V CDR1 and CDR2: SGHTA, FQGNSA. The CDR3 DNA follows: TGTGCCAGCAGCCCCCGGGACGGCCGTGCGACCCCGTACTTC. As protein: CASSPRDGRATPYF.

The gene calls are TRBV19 and TRBJ1-4; a possible D gene is TRBD1 (6 bases). The CDR3 has 15 residues. Between the trimmed V and J ends, which lost 3 bases and 0 bases, there was a span of 8 bases. Per germline, CDR1 LNHDA and CDR2 SQIVND (reference sequence). CDR3 sequence: CASSMDRTTNEKLFF. Written as DNA, the CDR3 is TGTGCCAGTAGTATGGACAGAACAACTAATGAAAAACTGTTTTTT.

This sequence joins TRBV4-1 and TRBJ2-2; D is undetermined. Trimming stripped 0 bases from V and 7 bases from J, with 9 bases between. This CDR3 is built from 14 residues. In germline, CDR1 is MGHRA, CDR2 YSYEKL. The CDR3 DNA reads TGCGCCAGCAGCCAAGAAGTAAGGAACGGGGAGCTGTTTTTT. Translating it yields CASSQEVRNGELFF.